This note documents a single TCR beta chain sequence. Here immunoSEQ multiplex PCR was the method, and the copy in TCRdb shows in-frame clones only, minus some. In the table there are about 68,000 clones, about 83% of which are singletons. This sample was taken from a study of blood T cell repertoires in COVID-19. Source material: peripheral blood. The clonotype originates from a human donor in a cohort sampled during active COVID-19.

The CDR3 DNA follows: TGTGCCAGCTCACCTCTAGGGGATGAAAAACTGTTTTTT. Protein: CASSPLGDEKLFF. The V gene is TRBV18, the J gene TRBJ1-4; a weak D match, TRBD1 (5 bases). Trimming cost V 3 bases and J 6 bases, with 8 bases left between them. The CDR3 loop spans 13 amino acids. CDR1 KGHSH and CDR2 LQKENI come from the germline V gene.